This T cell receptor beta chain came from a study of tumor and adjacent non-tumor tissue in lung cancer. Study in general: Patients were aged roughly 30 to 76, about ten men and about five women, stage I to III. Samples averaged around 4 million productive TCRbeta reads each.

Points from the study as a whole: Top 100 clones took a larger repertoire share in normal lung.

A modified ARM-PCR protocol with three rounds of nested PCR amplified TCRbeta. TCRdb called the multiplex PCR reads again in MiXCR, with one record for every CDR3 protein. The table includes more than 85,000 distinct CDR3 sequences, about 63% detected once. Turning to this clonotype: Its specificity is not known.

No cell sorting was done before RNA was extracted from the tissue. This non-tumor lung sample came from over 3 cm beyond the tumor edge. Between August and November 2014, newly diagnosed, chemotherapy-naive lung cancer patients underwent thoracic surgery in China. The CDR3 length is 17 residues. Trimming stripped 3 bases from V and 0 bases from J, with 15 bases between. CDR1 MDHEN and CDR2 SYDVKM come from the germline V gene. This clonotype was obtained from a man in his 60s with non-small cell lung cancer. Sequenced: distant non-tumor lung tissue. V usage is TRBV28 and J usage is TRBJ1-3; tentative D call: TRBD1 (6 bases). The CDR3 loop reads CASSFPGGARSGNTIYF. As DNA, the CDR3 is TGTGCCAGCAGTTTCCCCGGGGGGGCGCGCTCTGGAAACACCATATATTTT.